This T cell receptor (beta chain) is drawn from a study of metastatic and nonmetastatic thyroid tumors. About this clone itself: Antigen specificity is unknown.

Not a single patient had been given any form of treatment at any point before undergoing thyroid surgery. General study points: Reports indicated that malignant thyroid tumors showed significantly higher TCR beta diversity than benign nodules did, in blood and tumor.

TCRdb re-called the PCR reads via MiXCR. The table lists 25,000 to 35,000 clones, about 4% of them singletons, with under 25% in the top ten. The germline CDR1 and CDR2 sequences are DFQATT and SNEGSKA (reference sequence). This CDR3 comprises 14 residues. J was trimmed by 8 bases and V by 6 bases; bases with no gene match: 12. Sequences were obtained from blood. The V and J genes are TRBV20-1 and TRBJ2-1; TRBD1 matches 8 bases. This clonotype was obtained from a female donor with papillary thyroid cancer or a benign thyroid nodule (not recorded which). Some clones in this sample may be carry-over from other donors' samples. CDR3 loop: CSAPGQGIAHEQFF. Written as DNA, the CDR3 is TGCAGTGCCCCAGGACAGGGCATAGCGCATGAGCAGTTCTTC.